These 5 T cell receptor beta chains were all obtained from the same sample, sequenced in a study of cytomegalovirus exposure and HLA in healthy donors. The PCR employed 60 Vbeta primers together with 13 Jbeta primers. Clones were sequenced by immunoSEQ multiplex PCR, and TCRdb holds only the in-frame ones, with some missing. The sample lists about 140,000 clones; about 80% were seen once. The sequencing sample was made of PBMCs. These receptor sequences come from a man aged 25-40 years in good health and CMV-seropositive.

This sequence joins TRBV5-6 and TRBJ2-2, with 7 bases that match TRBD1. The length of the CDR3 is 13 residues. J was trimmed by 7 bases and V by 4 bases; bases with no gene match: 4. Germline V gene sequence: CDR1 SGHDT, CDR2 YYEEEE. The CDR3 sequence is CASSHRGGGELFF. The CDR3 coding sequence is TGTGCCAGCAGCCACAGGGGTGGCGGGGAGCTGTTTTTT.

The J gene is TRBJ2-3, the V gene TRBV11-3; 12 bases match TRBD2. The CDR3 is 14 amino acids. Unmatched junction bases numbered 2, after V lost 4 bases and J lost 6 bases. The germline gives CDR1 SGHNT, CDR2 YENEEA. The CDR3 sequence is CASSYGLAGDTQYF. In DNA, the CDR3 is TGTGCCAGCAGCTACGGACTAGCGGGGGATACGCAGTATTTT.

This clone was observed once. V and J are TRBV7-9 and TRBJ2-2, with TRBD1 matching over 8 bases. V was pared by 4 bases and J by 3 bases, with 7 bases of the junction left unmatched. CDR3 length: 16 amino acids. The germline CDR1 and CDR2 sequences are SEHNR and FQNEAQ (reference sequence). The CDR3 DNA is TGTGCCAGCAGCTCGTACCAGGGGGCTGACACCGGGGAGCTGTTTTTT. This gives the protein CASSSYQGADTGELFF.

The V gene is TRBV7-2, the J gene TRBJ2-1; the match to TRBD2 covers 8 bases. V lost 6 bases, J lost 0 bases, and 7 bases stayed unmatched. Per the germline V gene, CDR1 is SGHTA and CDR2 is FQGNSA. The CDR3 runs to 16 residues. Written as DNA, the CDR3 is TGTGCCAGCAGTTCCCAAGCGGGGGTCTCCTACAATGAGCAGTTCTTC. It specifies CASSSQAGVSYNEQFF. The variable domain in full, with the rest retrieved from reference TRBV7-2 and TRBJ2-1, is GAGVSQSPSNKVTEKGKDVELRCDPISGHTALYWYRQSLGQGLEFLIYFQGNSAPDKSGLPSDRFSAERTGGSVSTLTIQRTQQEDSAVYLCASSSQAGVSYNEQFFGPGTRLTVL.

The rearrangement joins TRBV13 to TRBJ2-3; 9 bases are a match to TRBD2. CDR1 PRHDT and CDR2 FYEKMQ come from the germline V gene (reference sequence). CDR3 length: 16 residues. The V segment lost 2 bases and the J segment 1 base; nucleotides outside the gene matches: 4. CDR3 sequence reads: CASSLMTSGGTDTQYF. The CDR3 coding sequence is TGTGCCAGCAGCTTAATGACTAGCGGAGGCACAGATACGCAGTATTTT.